These 27 T cell receptor beta chains were all obtained from the same sample, sequenced in a study of monozygotic twins with inflammatory bowel disease (dated by TCRdb to about 2019). The library was made by 5' RACE. The data were produced on an Illumina HiSeq 2500. The reads underwent TCRdb reprocessing, giving one record for each CDR3 protein sequence and no DNA. The sample table includes more than 75,000 distinct CDR3 sequences. Just under 7.5% of the sample goes to the ten largest clones. Material: blood. The receptors come from a human donor with ulcerative colitis or Crohn's disease, or a healthy co-twin of an affected twin (not recorded which).

The rearrangement joins TRBV10-1 to TRBJ2-3; lacking DNA, the TRBD1 call made by TCRdb goes unchecked. Germline lookup yields CDR1 WNHNN and CDR2 SYGVQD (reference sequence). The CDR3 consists of 15 residues. The CDR3: CASSEGAGGTDTQYF.

The chain combines TRBV20-1 with TRBJ1-2. This CDR3 region has 13 residues. CDR1 is DFQATT and CDR2 is SNEGSKA in the germline V gene (reference sequence). The CDR3 is CSASLGTNYGYTF.

V usage is TRBV6-5 and J usage is TRBJ2-1. CDR3 length: 14 amino acids. The V gene's germline CDR1 is MNHEY and CDR2 SVGAGI. The CDR3 spells CASSYGGTINEQFF.

The gene calls are TRBV5-1 and TRBJ2-5; TCRdb's D call of TRBD2 is untestable without DNA. Germline loops: CDR1 SGHRS, CDR2 YFSETQ. The CDR3 has 14 residues. CDR3 sequence reads: CASSPTGAEETQYF.

V is TRBV20-1 and J is TRBJ1-3. CDR1 is DFQATT, CDR2 SNEGSKA, per germline (reference sequence). The CDR3 loop spans 15 amino acids. CDR3 loop: CSAREGGSVGNTIYF.

The chain links TRBV5-1 to TRBJ2-1. Germline V gene lookup returns CDR1 SGHRS and CDR2 YFSETQ. This CDR3 has 14 residues. CDR3: CASSFDSSYNEQFF.

This CDR3 reads CASSAGGLSQQYF. This chain joins TRBV5-4 and TRBJ2-7; TCRdb reports TRBD2, a call that lacks DNA to check it against. This CDR3 contains 13 residues. Germline CDR1 SGHNT, CDR2 YYREEE (reference sequence).

V gene TRBV5-1 combines with J gene TRBJ2-5. The CDR3 runs 13 residues. Germline lookup yields CDR1 SGHRS and CDR2 YFSETQ. CDR3: CASSLSGSETQYF.

The V call is TRBV10-3, the J call TRBJ1-1. The length of the CDR3 is 13 residues. Germline V gene lookup returns CDR1 ENHRY and CDR2 SYGVKD. The CDR3 protein is CATTGIMNTEAFF.

V usage is TRBV20-1 and J usage is TRBJ2-2; TCRdb proposes TRBD1, but this gene call is untestable without DNA. The CDR3 totals 14 residues. The germline gives CDR1 DFQATT, CDR2 SNEGSKA (reference sequence). The CDR3 is CSARGQPYTGELFF.

The rearrangement uses TRBV5-1 and TRBJ2-1; the TCRdb call, TRBD1, lacks DNA for checking. The CDR3 is 13 residues long. CDR1 is SGHRS, CDR2 YFSETQ, per germline. The CDR3 region is CASRIAGAREQFF.

This chain joins TRBV9 and TRBJ1-2. CDR3 size: 13 residues. Per the germline V gene, CDR1 is SGDLS and CDR2 is YYNGEE. CDR3 amino acids: CASSVSLNYGYTF.

V is TRBV18 and J is TRBJ1-1; TCRdb designates TRBD1, a call that cannot be tested without DNA. Germline assignment: CDR1 KGHSH and CDR2 LQKENI. This CDR3 is built from 15 residues. The CDR3 loop reads CASSLGQAVNTEAFF.

V gene TRBV27 combines with J gene TRBJ1-2; TCRdb proposes TRBD1, but this gene call is untestable without DNA. CDR1 and CDR2 from the germline V gene are MNHEY and SMNVEV (reference sequence). The CDR3 contains 16 residues. CDR3 sequence: CASSLNRDRQNYGYTF.

The chain couples TRBV12-5 to TRBJ1-2. This CDR3 has 13 residues. Germline CDR1 and CDR2: LGHNT and FRNRAP. CDR3 loop: CASGRNSRNGYTF.

The chain combines TRBV7-9 with TRBJ2-7; TCRdb lists TRBD2, though no DNA is available to test this call. The CDR3 extends over 15 amino acids. Per germline, CDR1 SEHNR and CDR2 FQNEAQ (reference sequence). CDR3 in amino acids: CASSTLRASSYEQYF. The whole variable domain, filled in from reference TRBV7-9 and TRBJ2-7, reads DTGVSQNPRHKITKRGQNVTFRCDPISEHNRLYWYRQTLGQGPEFLTYFQNEAQLEKSRLLSDRFSAERPKGSFSTLEIQRTEQGDSAMYLCASSTLRASSYEQYFGPGTRLTVT.

The chain recombines TRBV13 with TRBJ2-7; the TCRdb call, TRBD1, lacks DNA for checking. CDR3 length: 14 residues. Germline V gene sequence: CDR1 PRHDT, CDR2 FYEKMQ (reference sequence). The CDR3 loop reads CASSSRTGVLEQYF.

The chain links TRBV6-1 to TRBJ1-2. The germline V gene has CDR1 MNHNS and CDR2 SASEGT. This CDR3 has 14 residues. The CDR3 sequence: CASSLDPASYGYTF.

V usage is TRBV12-3 or TRBV12-4 and J usage is TRBJ2-5; TCRdb's D gene call, TRBD2, goes unchecked for lack of DNA. The length of the CDR3 is 14 residues. The CDR3 loop reads CASSPLTLGETQYF.

This chain uses TRBV5-5 with TRBJ1-6; no DNA is available, so the TRBD1 call from TCRdb remains unchecked. This CDR3 is 14 amino acids long. Per the germline V gene, CDR1 is SGHKS and CDR2 is YYEKEE (reference sequence). CDR3 sequence reads: CASSMGQINSPLHF.

This chain connects TRBV20-1 to TRBJ1-5. The CDR3 covers 13 residues. In germline, CDR1 is DFQATT, CDR2 SNEGSKA (reference sequence). The CDR3: CSARRQLNQPQHF.

The chain carries TRBV20-1 and TRBJ2-7; TCRdb names TRBD2, which stays unverified in the absence of DNA. CDR1 and CDR2 from the germline V gene are DFQATT and SNEGSKA (reference sequence). CDR3 size: 13 residues. The chain's CDR3 is CSASHSSAYEQYF.

The chain has TRBV20-1 and TRBJ2-7. This CDR3 has 12 residues. CDR1 is DFQATT, CDR2 SNEGSKA, per germline (reference sequence). CDR3 region: CSASRTMYEQYF.

The chain has TRBV5-5 and TRBJ2-3; TCRdb outputs TRBD2, but without DNA this stays unchecked. Germline values: CDR1 SGHKS, CDR2 YYEKEE (reference sequence). CDR3 length equals 15 residues. The CDR3: CASSLVAGHTDTQYF. The variable domain in full, with the rest retrieved from reference TRBV5-5 and TRBJ2-3, is DAGVTQSPTHLIKTRGQQVTLRCSPISGHKSVSWYQQVLGQGPQFIFQYYEKEERGRGNFPDRFSARQFPNYSSELNVNALLLGDSALYLCASSLVAGHTDTQYFGPGTRLTVL.

The rearrangement links TRBV5-1 to TRBJ1-1. Germline V lookup: CDR1 SGHRS, CDR2 YFSETQ. The CDR3 covers 13 residues. CDR3 protein: CASRPERDYEAFF.

The rearrangement links TRBV20-1 to TRBJ2-3; TCRdb picks TRBD2, but there is no DNA to check that call. Germline CDR1 and CDR2: DFQATT and SNEGSKA (reference sequence). The CDR3 is made up of 14 amino acids. The CDR3 sequence: CSARWLAGGDTQYF.

The J gene is TRBJ1-4, the V gene TRBV2; TCRdb designates TRBD1, a call that cannot be tested without DNA. CDR3 size: 13 residues. Germline lookup yields CDR1 SNHLY and CDR2 FYNNEI. The CDR3 is CASRDRGLEKLFF.